This TCR beta chain is from a study of cytomegalovirus exposure and HLA in healthy donors. The PCR had 60 Vbeta and 13 Jbeta primers. Sequencing used immunoSEQ multiplex PCR; TCRdb keeps in-frame clones, though not all of them. The sample lists about 180,000 clones, over 65% occurring once. V lost 2 bases, J lost 1 base, and 8 bases lay in between. The CDR3 contains 14 residues. The TCR originated in a man in his late teens or twenties in good health and CMV-seronegative. Specimen: PBMCs. V is TRBV23-1 and J is TRBJ1-2; D is unresolved. TRBV23-1 is labeled an ORF, and its function is uncertain. The CDR3 DNA reads as TGCGCCAGCAGTCAAAATCCCCTTAACTATGGCTACACCTTC. Its translation: CASSQNPLNYGYTF.